Each of the 13 T cell receptor beta chains below was sequenced from the same sample in a study of cytomegalovirus exposure and HLA in healthy donors. In the PCR, 60 Vbeta and 13 Jbeta primers were used. Produced via immunoSEQ multiplex PCR; TCRdb's table is partial and in-frame only. The table records roughly 110,000 clones, roughly four fifths of them present only once. The specimen sequenced was PBMCs. These receptor sequences come from a man in his fifties in good health and CMV-seronegative.

The chain links TRBV7-3 to TRBJ2-1; D unclear. The CDR3 has 13 amino acids. Germline CDR1 SGHTA, CDR2 FQGTGA. Trimming pared 2 bases from V and 4 bases from J, leaving 6 bases between. As DNA, the CDR3 is TGTGCCAGCAGCTTACAGGCTTACAATGAGCAGTTCTTC. This translates into CASSLQAYNEQFF. Based on the CDR3 plus reference TRBV7-3 and TRBJ2-1, the full variable domain is GAGVSQTPSNKVTEKGKYVELRCDPISGHTALYWYRQSLGQGPEFLIYFQGTGAADDSGLPNDRFFAVRPEGSVSTLKIQRTERGDSAVYLCASSLQAYNEQFFGPGTRLTVL.

The chain links TRBV29-1 to TRBJ1-1, with TRBD1 identical over 9 bases. Trimming cost V 2 bases and J 7 bases; bases outside gene matches: 5. The CDR3 is made up of 13 amino acids. Germline V gives CDR1 SQVTM, CDR2 ANQGSEA. The CDR3 is CSVERDREGEAFF. CDR3 DNA sequence: TGCAGCGTTGAACGGGACAGGGAAGGTGAAGCTTTCTTT.

The chain is built from TRBV19 and TRBJ2-3, with 12 bases fitting TRBD2. Unmatched junction bases numbered 2, after V lost 1 base and J lost 0 bases. The CDR3 is 17 amino acids. Germline assignment: CDR1 LNHDA and CDR2 SQIVND (reference sequence). The CDR3 nucleotides read TGTGCCAGTAGTATAGTTGGACTAGCGGGGAGCACAGATACGCAGTATTTT. This translates into CASSIVGLAGSTDTQYF.

Written as DNA, the CDR3 is TGTGCCAGCAGCCCGACAGGGAGCTCCTACGAGCAGTACTTC. Its translation is CASSPTGSSYEQYF. The rearrangement uses TRBV7-2 and TRBJ2-7, with 7 bases lining up with TRBD1. The CDR3 runs 14 residues. Germline values: CDR1 SGHTA, CDR2 FQGNSA. The V gene end was trimmed by 5 bases and the J gene end by 0 bases; junction bases not matched to a gene: 4. The full variable domain, completed using reference TRBV7-2 and TRBJ2-7, is GAGVSQSPSNKVTEKGKDVELRCDPISGHTALYWYRQSLGQGLEFLIYFQGNSAPDKSGLPSDRFSAERTGGSVSTLTIQRTQQEDSAVYLCASSPTGSSYEQYFGPGTRLTVT.

The V gene is TRBV6-1, the J gene TRBJ1-1; D may be TRBD1 (6 bases). Germline CDR1 is MNHNS and CDR2 is SASEGT. V was pared by 7 bases and J by 2 bases, with 11 bases between. The CDR3 length is 13 residues. The chain's CDR3 is CASMRGGNTEAFF. For the CDR3, the DNA is TGTGCCAGCATGAGAGGGGGAAACACTGAAGCTTTCTTT.

The CDR3 sequence: CASSLWGTSTDTQYF. The CDR3 DNA follows: TGTGCCAGCAGCTTATGGGGCACTAGCACAGATACGCAGTATTTT. This chain links TRBV11-2 with TRBJ2-3, with D possibly matching TRBD1 (5 bases). This CDR3 comprises 15 residues. CDR1 and CDR2 from the germline V gene are SGHAT and FQNNGV. V was pared by 2 bases and J by 0 bases, with 9 bases between.

V usage is TRBV10-3 and J usage is TRBJ2-3; 14 nucleotides line up with TRBD2. The CDR3 sequence is 16 residues long. Germline assignment: CDR1 ENHRY and CDR2 SYGVKD. V lost 10 bases to trimming and J lost 2 bases; unmatched junction nucleotides: 8. CDR3 sequence reads: CATLSTSGGVTDTQYF. The CDR3 DNA reads TGTGCCACCTTATCGACTAGCGGGGGGGTCACAGATACGCAGTATTTT.

This chain joins TRBV7-2 and TRBJ2-5; 9 positions agree with TRBD2. CDR3 length: 16 residues. After removal of 5 bases from V and 4 bases from J, the junction contained 11 bases not matched to a gene. In germline, CDR1 is SGHTA, CDR2 FQGNSA. CDR3 protein: CASSPGAGGVGETQYF. The CDR3 nucleotides read TGTGCCAGCAGCCCCGGAGCGGGGGGAGTAGGAGAGACCCAGTACTTC.

V is TRBV30 and J is TRBJ1-1, with D possibly being TRBD1 (5 bases). The CDR3 length is 13 residues. V dropped 3 bases and J dropped 4 bases, with 12 bases sitting between them. CDR1 is GTSNPN and CDR2 is SVGIG in the germline V gene (reference sequence). This CDR3 is CAWSFWGGTEAFF. CDR3 nucleotides: TGTGCCTGGAGCTTTTGGGGGGGCACTGAAGCTTTCTTT.

The rearrangement links TRBV28 to TRBJ2-1, with D possibly matching TRBD2 (5 bases). The germline V gene encodes CDR1 MDHEN and CDR2 SYDVKM. V lost 7 bases and J lost 3, with 16 bases in between. The CDR3 runs 15 residues. The CDR3 nucleotides read TGTGCCAGCACCCTTCCCGGGATTAACTACAATGAGCAGTTCTTC. Protein product: CASTLPGINYNEQFF.

The V gene is TRBV7-8, the J gene TRBJ2-1; D is possibly TRBD2 (5 bases). This CDR3 comprises 12 residues. With 5 bases removed from V and 12 bases from J, the gap between germline ends came to 14 bases. Germline V gene lookup returns CDR1 SGHVS and CDR2 FQNEAQ. The CDR3 nucleotides are TGTGCCAGCAGCACTCCCCGAGGACTGCAGTTCTTC. Its protein is CASSTPRGLQFF.

V gene TRBV27 combines with J gene TRBJ1-4, with TRBD1 matching 8 bases. CDR1 is MNHEY, CDR2 SMNVEV, per germline (reference sequence). V lost 5 bases, J lost 8 bases, and 13 bases stayed unmatched. The CDR3 runs 16 residues. CDR3 sequence reads: CASSNKFQGAGEKLFF. Written as DNA, the CDR3 is TGTGCCAGCAGTAACAAATTTCAGGGGGCCGGGGAAAAACTGTTTTTT.

The chain couples TRBV7-9 to TRBJ2-7; 7 nucleotides agree with TRBD2. The CDR3 has 14 amino acids. V shed 3 bases, J shed 5 bases, and the junction held 7 bases outside the gene matches. CDR1 is SEHNR, CDR2 FQNEAQ, per germline (reference sequence). The CDR3 loop is CASSFQAGFNEQYF. CDR3 nucleotide sequence: TGTGCCAGCAGCTTCCAAGCGGGGTTCAACGAGCAGTACTTC. The full variable domain, completed using reference TRBV7-9 and TRBJ2-7, is DTGVSQNPRHKITKRGQNVTFRCDPISEHNRLYWYRQTLGQGPEFLTYFQNEAQLEKSRLLSDRFSAERPKGSFSTLEIQRTEQGDSAMYLCASSFQAGFNEQYFGPGTRLTVT.